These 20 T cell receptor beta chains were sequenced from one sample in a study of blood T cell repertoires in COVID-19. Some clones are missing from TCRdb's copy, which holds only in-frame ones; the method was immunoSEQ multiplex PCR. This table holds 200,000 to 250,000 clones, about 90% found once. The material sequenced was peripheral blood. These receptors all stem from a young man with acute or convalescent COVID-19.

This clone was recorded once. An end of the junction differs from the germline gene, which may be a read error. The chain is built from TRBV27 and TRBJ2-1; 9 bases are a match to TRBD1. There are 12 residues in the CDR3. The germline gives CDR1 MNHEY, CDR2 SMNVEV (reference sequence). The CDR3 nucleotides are TGTGCCAGCAGTTTCTTACGAGGACAGGGGATCTTC. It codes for CASSFLRGQGIF.

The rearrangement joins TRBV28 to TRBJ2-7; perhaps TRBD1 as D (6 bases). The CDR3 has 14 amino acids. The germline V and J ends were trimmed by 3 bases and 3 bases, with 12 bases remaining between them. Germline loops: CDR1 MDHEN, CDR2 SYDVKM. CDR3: CASSLSYRVYEQYF. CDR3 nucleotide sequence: TGTGCCAGCAGTTTGTCCTACAGGGTCTACGAGCAGTACTTC.

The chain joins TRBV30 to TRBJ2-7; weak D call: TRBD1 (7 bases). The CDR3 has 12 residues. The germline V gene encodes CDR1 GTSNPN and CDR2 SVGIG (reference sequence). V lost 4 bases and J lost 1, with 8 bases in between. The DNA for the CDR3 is TGTGCCTGGACAGGGGGGTCCTACGAGCAGTACTTC. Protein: CAWTGGSYEQYF.

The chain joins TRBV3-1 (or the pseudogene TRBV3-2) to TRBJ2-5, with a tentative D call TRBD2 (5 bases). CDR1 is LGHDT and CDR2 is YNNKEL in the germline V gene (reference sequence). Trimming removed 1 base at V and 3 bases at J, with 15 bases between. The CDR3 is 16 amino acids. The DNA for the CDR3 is TGTGCCAGCAGCCAAGGGATCCGGGGAAAAAAAGAGACCCAGTACTTC. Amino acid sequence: CASSQGIRGKKETQYF.

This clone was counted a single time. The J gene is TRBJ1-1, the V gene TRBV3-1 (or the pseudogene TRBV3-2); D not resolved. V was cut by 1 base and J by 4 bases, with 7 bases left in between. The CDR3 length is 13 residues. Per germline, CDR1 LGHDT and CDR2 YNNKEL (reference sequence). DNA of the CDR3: TGTGCCAGCAGCCAAGTTAGCGCCACTGAAGCTTTCTTT. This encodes CASSQVSATEAFF.

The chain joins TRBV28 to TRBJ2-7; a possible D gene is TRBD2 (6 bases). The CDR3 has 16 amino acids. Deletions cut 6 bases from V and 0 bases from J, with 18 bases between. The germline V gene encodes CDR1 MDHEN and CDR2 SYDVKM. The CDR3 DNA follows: TGTGCCAGCAGCCCTTTGAGGGGACTGCGCTCCTACGAGCAGTACTTC. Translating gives CASSPLRGLRSYEQYF.

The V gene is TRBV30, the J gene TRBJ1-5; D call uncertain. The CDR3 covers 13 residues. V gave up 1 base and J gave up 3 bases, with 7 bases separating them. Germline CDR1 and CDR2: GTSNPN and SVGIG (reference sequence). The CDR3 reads CAWSGQNNQPQHF. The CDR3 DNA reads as TGTGCCTGGAGTGGTCAGAACAATCAGCCCCAGCATTTT.

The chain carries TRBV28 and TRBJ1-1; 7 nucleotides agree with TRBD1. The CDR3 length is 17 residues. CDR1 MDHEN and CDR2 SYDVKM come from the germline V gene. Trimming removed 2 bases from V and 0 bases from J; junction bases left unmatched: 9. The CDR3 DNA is TGTGCCAGCAGTTTAACCCACAGGGGTGGAATGAACACTGAAGCTTTCTTT. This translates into CASSLTHRGGMNTEAFF.

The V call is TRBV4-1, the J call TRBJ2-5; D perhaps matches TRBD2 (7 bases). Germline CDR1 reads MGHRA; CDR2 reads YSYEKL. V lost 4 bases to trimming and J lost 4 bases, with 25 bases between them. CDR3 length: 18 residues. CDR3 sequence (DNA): TGCGCCAGCAGCCCCGACCGGTTGGCGGGGGCCCGGGGAGAGACCCAGTACTTC. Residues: CASSPDRLAGARGETQYF.

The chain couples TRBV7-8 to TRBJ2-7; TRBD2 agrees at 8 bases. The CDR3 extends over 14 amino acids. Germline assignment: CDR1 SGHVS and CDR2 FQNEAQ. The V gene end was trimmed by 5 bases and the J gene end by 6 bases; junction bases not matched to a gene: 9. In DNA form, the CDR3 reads TGTGCCAGCAGCCTAAGCGGGGGACTAAGCGAGCAGTACTTC. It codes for CASSLSGGLSEQYF.

In DNA, the CDR3 is TGTGCCAGCAGCTTGAGCGGGACTAGCACAGATACGCAGTATTTT. This encodes CASSLSGTSTDTQYF. J is TRBJ2-3 and V is TRBV11-3, with TRBD2 matching 7 bases. The CDR3 runs to 15 residues. Trimming cost V 3 bases and J 0 bases; bases outside gene matches: 3. CDR1 and CDR2 (germline): SGHNT, YENEEA.

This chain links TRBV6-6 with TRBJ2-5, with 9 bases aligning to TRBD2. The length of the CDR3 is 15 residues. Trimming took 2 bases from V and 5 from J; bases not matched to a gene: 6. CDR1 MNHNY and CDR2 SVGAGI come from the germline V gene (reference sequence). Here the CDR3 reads CASSYRREGVETQYF. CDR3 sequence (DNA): TGTGCCAGCAGTTACCGGCGGGAGGGCGTGGAGACCCAGTACTTC.

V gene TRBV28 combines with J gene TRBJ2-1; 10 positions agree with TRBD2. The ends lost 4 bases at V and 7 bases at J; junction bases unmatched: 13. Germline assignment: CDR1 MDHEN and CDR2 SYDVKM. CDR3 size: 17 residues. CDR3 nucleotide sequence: TGTGCCAGCAGTTCTCACTACCTAGCGGGAGCCTTAAATGAGCAGTTCTTC. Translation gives CASSSHYLAGALNEQFF.

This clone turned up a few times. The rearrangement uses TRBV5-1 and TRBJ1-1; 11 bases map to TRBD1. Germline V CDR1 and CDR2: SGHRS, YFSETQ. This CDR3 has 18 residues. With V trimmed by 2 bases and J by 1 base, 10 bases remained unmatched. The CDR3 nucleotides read TGCGCCAGCAGCTTCTACCGGGACAGGGGGATGGGGAACACTGAAGCTTTCTTT. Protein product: CASSFYRDRGMGNTEAFF.

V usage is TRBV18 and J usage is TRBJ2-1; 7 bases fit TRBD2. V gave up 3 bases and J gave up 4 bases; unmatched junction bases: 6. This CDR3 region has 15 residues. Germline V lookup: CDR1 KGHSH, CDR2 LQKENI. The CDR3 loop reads CASSPLAGDYNEQFF. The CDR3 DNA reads TGTGCCAGCTCACCCTTGGCGGGAGATTACAATGAGCAGTTCTTC.

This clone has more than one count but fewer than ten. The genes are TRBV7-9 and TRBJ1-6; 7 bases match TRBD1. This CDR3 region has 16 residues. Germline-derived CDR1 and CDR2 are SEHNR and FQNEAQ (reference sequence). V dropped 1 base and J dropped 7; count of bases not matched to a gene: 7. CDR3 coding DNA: TGTGCCAGCAGCTTAGGGGCAGGGGGTCCCAATTCACCCCTCCACTTT. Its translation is CASSLGAGGPNSPLHF. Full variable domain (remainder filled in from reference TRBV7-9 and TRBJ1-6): DTGVSQNPRHKITKRGQNVTFRCDPISEHNRLYWYRQTLGQGPEFLTYFQNEAQLEKSRLLSDRFSAERPKGSFSTLEIQRTEQGDSAMYLCASSLGAGGPNSPLHFGNGTRLTVT.

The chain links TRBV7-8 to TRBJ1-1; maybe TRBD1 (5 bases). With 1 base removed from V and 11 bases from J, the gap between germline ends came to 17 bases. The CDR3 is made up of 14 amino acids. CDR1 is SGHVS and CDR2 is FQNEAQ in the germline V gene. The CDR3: CASSLVRRGAGAFF. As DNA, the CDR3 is TGTGCCAGCAGCTTAGTGCGTCGGGGCGCGGGGGCTTTCTTT.

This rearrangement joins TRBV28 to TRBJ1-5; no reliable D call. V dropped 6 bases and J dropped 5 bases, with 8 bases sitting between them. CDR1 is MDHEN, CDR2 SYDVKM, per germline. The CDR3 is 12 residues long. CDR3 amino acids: CASSLVYQPQHF. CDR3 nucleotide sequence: TGTGCCAGCAGCCTTGTTTATCAGCCCCAGCATTTT.

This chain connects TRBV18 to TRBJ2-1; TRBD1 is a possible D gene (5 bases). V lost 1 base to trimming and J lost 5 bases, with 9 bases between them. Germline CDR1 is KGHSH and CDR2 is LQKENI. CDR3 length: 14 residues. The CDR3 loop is CASSPQAGNNEQFF. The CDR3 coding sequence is TGTGCCAGCTCACCACAGGCAGGGAACAATGAGCAGTTCTTC.

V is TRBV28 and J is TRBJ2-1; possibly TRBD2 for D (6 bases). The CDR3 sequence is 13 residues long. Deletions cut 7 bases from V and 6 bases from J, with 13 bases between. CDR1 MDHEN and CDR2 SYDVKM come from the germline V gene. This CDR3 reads CASTGTPGNEQFF. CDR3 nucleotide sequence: TGTGCCAGCACCGGGACTCCCGGCAATGAGCAGTTCTTC.